This T cell receptor beta chain was identified in a study of response to subunit inactivated influenza vaccine. The study's findings and limits: The authors offered the suggestion that each seasonal influenza vaccination recruits few new T cells.

In its sample, this clonotype was seen a few times. Its specificity is not known. MiXCR, run by TCRdb on the RT-PCR reads, gives a single entry per CDR3 protein. Counted here are roughly 570,000 distinct CDR3 sequences, roughly 15% occurring once; the ten biggest clones make up over 8.5%. Here the sequenced sample was PBMCs from blood, taken approximately 12 days after vaccination. The TCR was taken from a man aged 50 to 60 who received an inactivated influenza vaccine.

In DNA, the CDR3 is TGCAGTGCTAGAGTTAGCTCCCTGGAGCAGTACTTC. Translation gives CSARVSSLEQYF. This rearrangement joins TRBV20-1 to TRBJ2-7; unclear D gene. V was pared by 1 base and J by 7 bases, with 11 bases between. CDR3 length equals 12 residues. Germline V lookup: CDR1 DFQATT, CDR2 SNEGSKA (reference sequence).